The text below deals with one TCR beta chain. This record belongs to a study of blood T cell repertoires in COVID-19. On the study more broadly: T cells, B-cell-depleted T cells, or PBMCs supplied cDNA or gDNA.

As processed by the authors: Amplification from reference gene primers served as the basis for estimated nucleated cell counts. Repertoires were generated with immunoSEQ multiplex PCR, while TCRdb's copy carries only in-frame clones and drops some. That table gives V, J and clone size, and the DNA gave D and trimming. The sample records some 230,000 clones, 65% to 85% being singletons. Losses at the gene ends were 4 bases for V and 3 bases for J; bases not matched to a gene: 9. Germline V lookup: CDR1 GTSNPN, CDR2 SVGIG (reference sequence). The CDR3 is made up of 15 amino acids. The chain joins TRBV30 to TRBJ1-5; TRBD1 matches at 7 bases. The TCR comes from a woman aged 60 to 75 with acute or convalescent COVID-19. Sample: peripheral blood. This chain's CDR3 is CAWTAGTAFNQPQHF. DNA of the CDR3: TGTGCCTGGACCGCCGGGACAGCCTTCAATCAGCCCCAGCATTTT.